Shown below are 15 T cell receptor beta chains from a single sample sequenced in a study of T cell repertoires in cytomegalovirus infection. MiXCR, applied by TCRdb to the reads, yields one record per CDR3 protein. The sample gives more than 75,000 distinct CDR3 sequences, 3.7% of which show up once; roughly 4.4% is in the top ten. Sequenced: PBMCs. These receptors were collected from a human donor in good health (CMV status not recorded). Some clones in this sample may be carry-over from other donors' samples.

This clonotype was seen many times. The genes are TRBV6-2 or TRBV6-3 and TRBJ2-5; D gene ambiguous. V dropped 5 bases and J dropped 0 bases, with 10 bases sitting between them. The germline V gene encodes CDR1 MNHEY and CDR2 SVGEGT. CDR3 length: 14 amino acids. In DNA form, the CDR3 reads TGTGCCAGCAGTCCCGGGCAGTACCAAGAGACCCAGTACTTC. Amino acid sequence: CASSPGQYQETQYF.

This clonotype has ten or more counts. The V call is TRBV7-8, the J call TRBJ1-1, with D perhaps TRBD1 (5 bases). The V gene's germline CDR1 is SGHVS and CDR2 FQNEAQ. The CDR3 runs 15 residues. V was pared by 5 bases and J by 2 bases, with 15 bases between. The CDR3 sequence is CASSPLLRTNTEAFF. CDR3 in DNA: TGTGCCAGCAGCCCCCTTCTGAGGACAAACACTGAAGCTTTCTTT.

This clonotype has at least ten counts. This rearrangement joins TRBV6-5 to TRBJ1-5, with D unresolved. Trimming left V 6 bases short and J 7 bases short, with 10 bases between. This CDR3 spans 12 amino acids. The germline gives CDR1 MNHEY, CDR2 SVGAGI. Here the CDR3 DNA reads TGTGCCAGCAGCGCCACGAGGCAGCCCCAGCATTTT. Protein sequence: CASSATRQPQHF.

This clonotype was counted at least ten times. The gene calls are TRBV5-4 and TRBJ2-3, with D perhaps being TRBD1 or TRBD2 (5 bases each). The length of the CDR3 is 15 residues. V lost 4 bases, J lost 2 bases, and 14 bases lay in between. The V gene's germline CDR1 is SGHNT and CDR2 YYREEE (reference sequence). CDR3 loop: CASSLSVGDTDTQYF. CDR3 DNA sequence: TGTGCCAGCAGCCTCTCTGTGGGGGACACAGATACGCAGTATTTT. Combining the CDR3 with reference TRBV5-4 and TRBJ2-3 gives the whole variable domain ETGVTQSPTHLIKTRGQQVTLRCSSQSGHNTVSWYQQALGQGPQFIFQYYREEENGRGNFPPRFSGLQFPNYSSELNVNALELDDSALYLCASSLSVGDTDTQYFGPGTRLTVL.

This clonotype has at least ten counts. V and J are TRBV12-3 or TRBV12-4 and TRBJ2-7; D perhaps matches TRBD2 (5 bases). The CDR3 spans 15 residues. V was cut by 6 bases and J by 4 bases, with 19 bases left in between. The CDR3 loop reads CASRGIHKTGYEQYF. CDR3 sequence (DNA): TGTGCCAGCAGGGGTATCCACAAAACGGGGTACGAGCAGTACTTC.

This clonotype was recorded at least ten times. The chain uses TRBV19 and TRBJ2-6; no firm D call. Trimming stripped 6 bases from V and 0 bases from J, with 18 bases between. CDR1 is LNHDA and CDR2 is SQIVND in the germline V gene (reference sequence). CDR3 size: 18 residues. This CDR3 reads CASSLHRVFLSGANVLTF. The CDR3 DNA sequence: TGTGCCAGTAGCCTCCATAGGGTCTTTCTCTCTGGGGCCAACGTCCTGACTTTC.

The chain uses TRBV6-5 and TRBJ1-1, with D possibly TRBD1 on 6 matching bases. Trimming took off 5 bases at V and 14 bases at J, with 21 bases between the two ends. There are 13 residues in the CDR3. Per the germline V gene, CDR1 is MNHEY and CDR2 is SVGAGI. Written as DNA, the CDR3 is TGTGCCAGCAGTCCCACAGGGAACACTGAAGAGTTCTTT. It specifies CASSPTGNTEEFF.

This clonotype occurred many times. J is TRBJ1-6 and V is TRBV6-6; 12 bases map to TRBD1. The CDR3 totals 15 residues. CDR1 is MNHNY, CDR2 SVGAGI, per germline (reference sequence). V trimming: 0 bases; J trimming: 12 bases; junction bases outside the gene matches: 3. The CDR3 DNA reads TGTGCCAGCAGTTACTCGGGACAGGGGGCTATACCCCTCCACTTT. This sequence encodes CASSYSGQGAIPLHF.

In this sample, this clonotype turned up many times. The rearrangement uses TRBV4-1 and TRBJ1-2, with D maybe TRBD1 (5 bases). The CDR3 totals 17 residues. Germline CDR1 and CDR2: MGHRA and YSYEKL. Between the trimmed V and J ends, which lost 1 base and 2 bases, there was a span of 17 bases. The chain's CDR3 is CASSQGYGGGKNYGYTF. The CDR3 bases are TGCGCCAGCAGCCAAGGTTACGGGGGTGGTAAGAACTATGGCTACACCTTC.

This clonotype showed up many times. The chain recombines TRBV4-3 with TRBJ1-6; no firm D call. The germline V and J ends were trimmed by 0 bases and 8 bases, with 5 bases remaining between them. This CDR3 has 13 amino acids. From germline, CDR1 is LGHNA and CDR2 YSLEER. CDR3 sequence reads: CASSQDRHSPLHF. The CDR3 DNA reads TGCGCCAGCAGCCAAGATCGGCATTCACCCCTCCACTTT.

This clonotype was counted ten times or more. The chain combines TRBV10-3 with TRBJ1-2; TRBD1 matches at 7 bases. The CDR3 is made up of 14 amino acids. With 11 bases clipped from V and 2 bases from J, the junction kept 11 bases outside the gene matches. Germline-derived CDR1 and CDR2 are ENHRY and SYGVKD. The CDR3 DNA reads TGTGCCGCTCGAGGCAGGGGGAAGAACTATGGCTACACCTTC. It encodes CAARGRGKNYGYTF.

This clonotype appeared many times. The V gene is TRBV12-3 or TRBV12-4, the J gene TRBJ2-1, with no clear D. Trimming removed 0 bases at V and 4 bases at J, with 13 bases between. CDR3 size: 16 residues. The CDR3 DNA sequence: TGTGCCAGCAGTTTAGCGAGGCGGACGCCTTACAATGAGCAGTTCTTC. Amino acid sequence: CASSLARRTPYNEQFF.

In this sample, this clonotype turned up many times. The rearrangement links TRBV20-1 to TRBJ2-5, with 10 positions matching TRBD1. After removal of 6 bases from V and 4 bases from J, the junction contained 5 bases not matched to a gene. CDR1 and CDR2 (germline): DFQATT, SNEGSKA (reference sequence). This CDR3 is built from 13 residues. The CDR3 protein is CSARQGAGETQYF. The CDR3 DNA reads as TGCAGTGCCCGACAGGGGGCCGGAGAGACCCAGTACTTC.

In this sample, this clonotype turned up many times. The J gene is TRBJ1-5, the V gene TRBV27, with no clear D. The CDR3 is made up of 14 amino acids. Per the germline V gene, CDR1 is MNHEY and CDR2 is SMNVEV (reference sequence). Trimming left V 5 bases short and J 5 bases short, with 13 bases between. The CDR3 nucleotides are TGTGCCAGCAGTCCTGACACACCCTATCAGCCCCAGCATTTT. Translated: CASSPDTPYQPQHF.

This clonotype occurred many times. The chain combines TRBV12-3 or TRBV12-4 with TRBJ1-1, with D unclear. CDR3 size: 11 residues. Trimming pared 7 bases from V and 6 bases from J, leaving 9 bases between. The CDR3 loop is CASTRGAEAFF. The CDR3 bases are TGTGCCAGCACCAGAGGTGCTGAAGCTTTCTTT.